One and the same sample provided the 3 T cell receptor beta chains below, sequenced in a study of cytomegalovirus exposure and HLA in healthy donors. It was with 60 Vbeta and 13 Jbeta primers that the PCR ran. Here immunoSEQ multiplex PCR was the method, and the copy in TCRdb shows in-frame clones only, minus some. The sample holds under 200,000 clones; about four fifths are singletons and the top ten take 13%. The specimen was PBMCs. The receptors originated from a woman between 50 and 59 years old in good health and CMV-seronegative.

The CDR3: CASSEAYGSLNEQYF. The DNA for the CDR3 is TGTGCCAGCAGTGAAGCCTACGGGAGCCTCAACGAGCAGTACTTC. The chain joins TRBV2 to TRBJ2-7; the D gene is possibly TRBD2 (6 bases). The germline V gene has CDR1 SNHLY and CDR2 FYNNEI. V was cut by 0 bases and J by 5 bases, with 14 bases left in between. The CDR3 has 15 residues.

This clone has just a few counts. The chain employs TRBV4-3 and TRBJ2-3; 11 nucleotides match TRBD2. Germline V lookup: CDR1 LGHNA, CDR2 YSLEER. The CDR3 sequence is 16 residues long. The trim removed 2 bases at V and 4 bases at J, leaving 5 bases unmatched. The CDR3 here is CASSQNSGRGADTQYF. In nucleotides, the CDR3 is TGCGCCAGCAGCCAAAATAGCGGGAGGGGCGCAGATACGCAGTATTTT.

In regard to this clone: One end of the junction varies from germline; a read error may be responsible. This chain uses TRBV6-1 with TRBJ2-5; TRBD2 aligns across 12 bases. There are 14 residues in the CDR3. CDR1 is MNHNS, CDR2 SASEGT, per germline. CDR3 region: CASSEAGLAGNVHF. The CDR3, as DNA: TGTGCCAGCAGTGAAGCGGGACTAGCGGGTAACGTGCACTTC.